This is a list of T cell receptor beta chains from one sample in a study of blood T cell repertoires in COVID-19. The protocol was immunoSEQ multiplex PCR, while the TCRdb copy is restricted to in-frame clones and leaves out a portion. Of about 170,000 clones listed, around three quarters are singletons. The sequencing sample was made of PBMCs or T cells enriched from blood (not recorded which). The origin of the receptors is a woman in her 70s in a cohort exposed to, infected with or recovered from COVID-19 (not recorded which). Each CDR3 is given with its conserved first and last residue. The order of the fields is clone size, J gene, V gene, D gene, CDR3 protein, CDR3 DNA. A D gene is named only where the DNA matches it firmly. Expanded clones are given a class, and other clones once, few, many or no size at all.

- | TRBJ2-3 | TRBV28 | TRBD1 | CASSLQGAGGDTQYF | TGTGCCAGCAGTTTACAGGGGGCCGGGGGAGATACGCAGTATTTT
- | TRBJ2-5 | TRBV11-1 | - | CASSSTSPQNQETQYF | TGTGCCAGCAGCTCTACTAGCCCCCAGAACCAAGAGACCCAGTACTTC
- | TRBJ2-5 | TRBV5-1 | - | CASSADPSGTQYF | TGCGCCAGCAGCGCGGATCCCAGCGGGACCCAGTACTTC
once | TRBJ2-7 | TRBV28 | TRBD2 | CASSMSGNPYEQYF | TGTGCCAGCAGTATGAGCGGGAATCCCTACGAGCAGTACTTC
- | TRBJ1-2 | TRBV18 | - | CASSQGITGGYTF | TGTGCCAGCTCACAAGGGATAACGGGAGGCTACACCTTC
- | TRBJ2-2 | TRBV28 | - | CASFSLRDRHNTGELFF | TGTGCCAGCTTTTCGCTGCGGGACAGACATAACACCGGGGAGCTGTTTTTT
- | TRBJ1-4 | TRBV28 | TRBD1 | CASSYRPGQGNEKLFF | TGTGCCAGCAGTTACCGACCGGGACAGGGAAATGAAAAACTGTTTTTT
- | TRBJ1-2 | TRBV2 | - | CASSPNRVPVMYGYTF | TGTGCCAGCAGTCCAAACCGGGTCCCCGTGATGTATGGCTACACCTTC
many | TRBJ2-5 | TRBV9 | - | CASSLTGLAQETQYF | TGTGCCAGCAGCCTAACGGGACTTGCCCAAGAGACCCAGTACTTC
- | TRBJ2-1 | TRBV6-2/TRBV6-3 | TRBD2 | CASSQLGLAGNYNEQFF | TGTGCCAGCAGTCAACTCGGACTAGCGGGTAACTACAATGAGCAGTTCTTC
- | TRBJ2-7 | TRBV3-1/TRBV3-2 | TRBD1 | CASSLSRDSRQGGGEQYF | TGTGCCAGCAGCCTGAGTCGAGATTCGAGACAGGGTGGGGGCGAGCAGTACTTC
- | TRBJ1-1 | TRBV6-2/TRBV6-3 | - | CASSQQGARTEAFF | TGTGCCAGCAGTCAGCAAGGGGCAAGGACTGAAGCTTTCTTT
- | TRBJ1-2 | TRBV4-2 | - | CASSQSLRVDNYGYTF | TGTGCCAGCAGCCAGTCTCTCCGGGTTGATAACTATGGCTACACCTTC
- | TRBJ2-3 | TRBV9 | TRBD2 | CASSVSPPSGLAGDWGTDTQYF | TGTGCCAGCAGCGTATCACCCCCGAGCGGTCTAGCGGGAGATTGGGGCACAGATACGCAGTATTTT
- | TRBJ2-5 | TRBV7-2 | - | CASSLMVGGETQYF | TGTGCCAGCAGCTTAATGGTGGGGGGAGAGACCCAGTACTTC